Below, 18 T cell receptor beta chains from the same sample are listed, as sequenced in a study of vaccination effects on CD4 cells after COVID-19. For these receptors, no antigen is known. Cultured cells yielded isolated CD4+ T cells after less than 11 days. From March to December 2020, the person had a SARS-CoV-2 infection that was confirmed by PCR. Vaccine administered to participants consisted of two doses of either BNT162b2 or mRNA-1273. The repertoire was sequenced with immunoSEQ multiplex PCR; TCRdb's copy has only in-frame clones and lacks some. The sample comprises roughly 51,000 clones, about 76% of which are singletons, and about 5% rests with the top ten. The specimen comprised CD4+ T cells from PBMCs cultured without peptide, sampled after COVID-19 vaccination. These receptor sequences come from a human donor who had a prior SARS-CoV-2 infection.

This clone was counted a few times. This rearrangement joins TRBV5-4 to TRBJ2-3; 7 positions match TRBD2. V trimming: 0 bases; J trimming: 3 bases; junction bases outside the gene matches: 7. The CDR3 contains 16 residues. Germline V gives CDR1 SGHNT, CDR2 YYREEE (reference sequence). The CDR3 DNA follows: TGTGCCAGCAGCTTGGCTGGCGGGAGAGGAACAGATACGCAGTATTTT. This encodes CASSLAGGRGTDTQYF.

In this sample, this clone turned up a few times. CDR3 protein: CASSRDRYNEQFF. CDR3 bases: TGTGCCAGCAGCCGCGACAGATACAATGAGCAGTTCTTC. The chain has TRBV5-4 and TRBJ2-1; D possibly corresponds to TRBD1 (5 bases). The CDR3 is 13 residues long. From germline, CDR1 is SGHNT and CDR2 YYREEE (reference sequence). V gave up 4 bases and J gave up 4 bases, with 9 bases separating them.

The chain combines TRBV5-6 with TRBJ1-4, with D tentatively TRBD1 (6 bases). V lost 5 bases to trimming and J lost 5 bases, with 13 bases between them. The CDR3 loop spans 14 amino acids. Germline assignment: CDR1 SGHDT and CDR2 YYEEEE. The CDR3 nucleotides read TGTGCCAGCAGTTATGACAGGAAAAATGAAAAACTGTTTTTT. This codes for CASSYDRKNEKLFF. Combining the CDR3 with reference TRBV5-6 and TRBJ1-4 gives the whole variable domain DAGVTQSPTHLIKTRGQQVTLRCSPKSGHDTVSWYQQALGQGPQFIFQYYEEEERQRGNFPDRFSGHQFPNYSSELNVNALLLGDSALYLCASSYDRKNEKLFFGSGTQLSVL.

The V gene is TRBV18, the J gene TRBJ1-2, with unresolved D. The CDR3 is 16 residues long. The V gene's germline CDR1 is KGHSH and CDR2 LQKENI. The V and J ends lost 5 bases and 3 bases respectively, with 19 bases between them. The CDR3 loop reads CASSERQVPTHYGYTF. The CDR3 nucleotides read TGTGCCAGCTCAGAACGACAAGTCCCAACCCACTATGGCTACACCTTC. The full variable domain, in which reference TRBV18 and TRBJ1-2 provide the parts outside the CDR3, is NAGVMQNPRHLVRRRGQEARLRCSPMKGHSHVYWYRQLPEEGLKFMVYLQKENIIDESGMPKERFSAEFPKEGPSILRIQQVVRGDSAAYFCASSERQVPTHYGYTFGSGTRLTVV.

This chain connects TRBV10-1 to TRBJ2-7, with D hard to call. The CDR3 runs 17 residues. Germline assignment: CDR1 WNHNN and CDR2 SYGVQD (reference sequence). V was clipped by 6 bases and J by 1 base, with 22 bases between them. CDR3 nucleotides: TGCGCCAGCAGCAGAAAAACAATGCAGGAGTCTTCCTACGAGCAGTACTTC. Translated, it gives CASSRKTMQESSYEQYF.

The gene calls are TRBV2 and TRBJ1-3, with D hard to call. CDR3 length: 12 amino acids. Germline V CDR1 and CDR2: SNHLY, FYNNEI. With 7 bases removed from V and 4 bases from J, the gap between germline ends came to 8 bases. This chain's CDR3 is CASTSQGNTIYF. CDR3 DNA sequence: TGTGCCAGCACTTCCCAAGGAAACACCATATATTTT.

This chain links TRBV5-4 with TRBJ2-7; D not certain. Trimming took 4 bases from V and 2 from J, leaving 10 bases between them. From germline, CDR1 is SGHNT and CDR2 YYREEE (reference sequence). CDR3 length: 13 amino acids. The DNA of the CDR3 is TGTGCCAGCAGCATCGACGGTACCTACGAGCAGTACTTC. It yields the protein CASSIDGTYEQYF.

The table lists this clone with a few counts. V and J are TRBV9 and TRBJ2-1; 10 bases fit TRBD2. Unmatched junction bases numbered 10, after V lost 3 bases and J lost 7 bases. The CDR3 is 16 residues long. In germline, CDR1 is SGDLS, CDR2 YYNGEE. The CDR3 here is CASSGSGRLRSNEQFF. The CDR3 region has the DNA TGTGCCAGCAGCGGTAGCGGGAGGCTTCGGTCGAATGAGCAGTTCTTC.

The chain recombines TRBV15 with TRBJ2-5; D is unclear. V was trimmed by 0 bases and J by 1 base, leaving 3 bases between them. The CDR3 runs to 13 residues. Germline loops: CDR1 LNHNV, CDR2 YYDKDF (reference sequence). This chain's CDR3 is CATSRDFQETQYF. CDR3 bases: TGTGCCACCAGCAGAGATTTCCAAGAGACCCAGTACTTC.

This chain links TRBV5-1 with TRBJ2-3; unclear D gene. CDR1 is SGHRS, CDR2 YFSETQ, per germline. The CDR3 length is 13 residues. Trimming shortened V by 0 bases and J by 8 bases, and 10 bases separated the two germline ends. For the CDR3, the DNA is TGCGCCAGCAGCTTGGTACCTGAGCGTACGCAGTATTTT. Translation: CASSLVPERTQYF.

The chain is built from TRBV21-1 and TRBJ2-3; the table's D call TRBD2 went unverified against the DNA. TRBV21-1 is flagged as a pseudogene. CDR3 length equals 17 residues. The CDR3 DNA follows: TGTGCCAGCAGCAAACTTTTTGGTGAGATGAGCACAGATACGCAGTATTTT. Translating gives CASSKLFGEMSTDTQYF.

The rearrangement uses TRBV10-3 and TRBJ1-1; 8 nucleotides line up with TRBD1. CDR3 length: 12 residues. V dropped 10 bases and J dropped 3; count of bases not matched to a gene: 4. Per germline, CDR1 ENHRY and CDR2 SYGVKD. As DNA, the CDR3 is TGTGCCACCAGGGGGCAGGACACTGAAGCTTTCTTT. Encoded protein: CATRGQDTEAFF.

The chain is built from TRBV7-2 and TRBJ2-3, with D perhaps TRBD1 (5 bases). The CDR3 spans 14 residues. Between the trimmed V and J ends, which lost 6 bases and 2 bases, there was a span of 12 bases. Germline CDR1 is SGHTA and CDR2 is FQGNSA. The CDR3 spells CASRQGWATDTQYF. CDR3 DNA sequence: TGTGCCAGCAGGCAGGGATGGGCCACAGATACGCAGTATTTT.

The chain recombines TRBV4-3 with TRBJ2-1; the match to TRBD2 covers 11 bases. Germline V gene lookup returns CDR1 LGHNA and CDR2 YSLEER. V was clipped by 0 bases and J by 0 bases; unmatched bases: 13. This CDR3 has 21 residues. The CDR3 sequence is CASSQEGPVSGRASSYNEQFF. The CDR3 DNA reads TGCGCCAGCAGCCAAGAAGGCCCGGTTAGCGGGAGGGCCAGCTCCTACAATGAGCAGTTCTTC.

The chain recombines TRBV11-2 with TRBJ1-6, with D unclear. The CDR3 runs 15 residues. The germline gives CDR1 SGHAT, CDR2 FQNNGV. V was clipped by 7 bases and J by 9 bases, with 19 bases between them. CDR3: CASTELGFGGSPLHF. The CDR3 DNA sequence: TGTGCCAGCACCGAATTAGGCTTCGGCGGTTCACCCCTCCACTTT.

The chain joins TRBV5-4 to TRBJ2-6; D tentatively reads TRBD1 or TRBD2 (6 bases each). The CDR3 length is 17 residues. The V and J ends lost 4 bases and 1 base respectively, with 15 bases between them. CDR1 is SGHNT, CDR2 YYREEE, per germline (reference sequence). CDR3 loop: CASSPWGALSGANVLTF. DNA of the CDR3: TGTGCCAGCAGCCCTTGGGGGGCACTGTCTGGGGCCAACGTCCTGACTTTC. The complete variable domain, with remaining parts taken from reference TRBV5-4 and TRBJ2-6, reads ETGVTQSPTHLIKTRGQQVTLRCSSQSGHNTVSWYQQALGQGPQFIFQYYREEENGRGNFPPRFSGLQFPNYSSELNVNALELDDSALYLCASSPWGALSGANVLTFGAGSRLTVL.

The V call is TRBV12-2, the J call TRBJ2-7; the table's D call TRBD1 went unverified against the DNA. TRBV12-2 has pseudogene status. This CDR3 region has 16 residues. The CDR3 DNA follows: TGTGCAAGTCGCTTAGTGGTCCGGGACAGGGACCACGAGCAGTACTTC. This gives the protein CASRLVVRDRDHEQYF.

The chain employs TRBV7-2 and TRBJ1-2; unclear D gene. Trimming shortened V by 2 bases and J by 5 bases, and 12 bases separated the two germline ends. The germline V gene has CDR1 SGHTA and CDR2 FQGNSA. The CDR3 is 14 amino acids. CDR3 region: CASSLYGPGYGYTF. Written as DNA, the CDR3 is TGTGCCAGCAGCTTATATGGGCCTGGGTATGGCTACACCTTC.